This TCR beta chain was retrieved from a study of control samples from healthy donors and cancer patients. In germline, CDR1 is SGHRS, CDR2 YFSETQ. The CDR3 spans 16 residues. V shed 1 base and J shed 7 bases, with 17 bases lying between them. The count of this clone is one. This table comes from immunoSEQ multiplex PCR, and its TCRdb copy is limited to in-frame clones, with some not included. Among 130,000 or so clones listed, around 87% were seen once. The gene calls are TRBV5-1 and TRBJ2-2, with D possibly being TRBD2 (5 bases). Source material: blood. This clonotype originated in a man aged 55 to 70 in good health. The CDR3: CASSLNIASIGGELFF. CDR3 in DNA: TGCGCCAGCAGCTTGAATATCGCTAGCATCGGCGGGGAGCTGTTTTTT. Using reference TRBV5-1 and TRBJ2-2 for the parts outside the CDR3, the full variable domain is KAGVTQTPRYLIKTRGQQVTLSCSPISGHRSVSWYQQTPGQGLQFLFEYFSETQRNKGNFPGRFSGRQFSNSRSEMNVSTLELGDSALYLCASSLNIASIGGELFFGEGSRLTVL.